The next 10 T cell receptor beta chains were all read from a single sample in a study of blood T cell repertoires in COVID-19. The assay was immunoSEQ multiplex PCR, and TCRdb's table has in-frame clones only and misses some. Of approximately 80,000 clones in the sample, 70% to 75% were seen once. Sequenced sample: peripheral blood. The source of these receptors is a man aged 50-59 years with active or convalescent COVID-19.

V is TRBV6-6 and J is TRBJ1-2, with a tentative D call TRBD1 (5 bases). The CDR3 consists of 15 residues. The V end was cut by 0 bases, the J end by 3 bases, with 11 bases between. Germline CDR1 and CDR2: MNHNY and SVGAGI (reference sequence). The CDR3 DNA reads TGTGCCAGCAGTTACTCGGACAAAGGCCACTATGGCTACACCTTC. It codes for CASSYSDKGHYGYTF.

The genes are TRBV10-2 and TRBJ2-5; 9 positions match TRBD2. The V gene end was trimmed by 7 bases and the J gene end by 5 bases; junction bases not matched to a gene: 5. The CDR3 is 13 amino acids. CDR1 is WSHSY, CDR2 SAAADI, per germline. The CDR3 bases are TGCGCCAGCATGCGCGGGGGGGAGGAGACCCAGTACTTC. It codes for CASMRGGEETQYF.

CDR3 bases: TGTGCCAGCAGCTTAGTAGACGCGGGGGACCTCGAGCAGTACTTC. It translates to CASSLVDAGDLEQYF. The rearrangement uses TRBV11-2 and TRBJ2-7; 7 nucleotides match TRBD2. There are 15 residues in the CDR3. The germline V gene has CDR1 SGHAT and CDR2 FQNNGV. V was pared by 1 base and J by 6 bases, with 9 bases of the junction left unmatched. The full variable domain, its missing parts supplied by reference TRBV11-2 and TRBJ2-7, is EAGVAQSPRYKIIEKRQSVAFWCNPISGHATLYWYQQILGQGPKLLIQFQNNGVVDDSQLPKDRFSAERLKGVDSTLKIQPAKLEDSAVYLCASSLVDAGDLEQYFGPGTRLTVT.

This clone turned up a few times. The gene calls are TRBV20-1 and TRBJ2-3, with D unclear. CDR3 size: 11 residues. Germline V gives CDR1 DFQATT, CDR2 SNEGSKA (reference sequence). Trimming removed 3 bases from V and 6 bases from J, with 7 bases in between. This chain's CDR3 is CSAREWDTQYF. The CDR3 DNA reads TGCAGTGCTAGGGAGTGGGATACGCAGTATTTT.

J is TRBJ1-2 and V is TRBV9; unclear D gene. Germline V gene data show CDR1 as SGDLS and CDR2 as YYNGEE. The CDR3 has 14 residues. Trimming shortened V by 4 bases and J by 5 bases, and 15 bases separated the two germline ends. The CDR3 coding sequence is TGTGCCAGCAGCAGACGGGATGTCCGGTATGGCTACACCTTC. Translation gives CASSRRDVRYGYTF.

The genes are TRBV3-1 (or the pseudogene TRBV3-2) and TRBJ2-2, with a possible D match to TRBD2 (5 bases). With 4 bases removed from V and 4 bases from J, the gap between germline ends came to 10 bases. Germline CDR1 LGHDT, CDR2 YNNKEL (reference sequence). The CDR3 runs to 14 residues. The CDR3 coding sequence is TGTGCCAGCAGCCCCTCCGAGGGCACCGGGGAGCTGTTTTTT. It encodes CASSPSEGTGELFF.

The CDR3 sequence is CASSVGEGYTQYF. CDR3 nucleotides: TGCGCCAGCAGTGTCGGGGAAGGGTATACGCAGTATTTT. This rearrangement joins TRBV10-2 to TRBJ2-3, with TRBD2 as a possible D gene (5 bases). The V gene's germline CDR1 is WSHSY and CDR2 SAAADI. V gave up 4 bases and J gave up 7 bases, with 12 bases separating them. The CDR3 has 13 residues.

This clone was picked up a small number of times. J is TRBJ2-7 and V is TRBV6-2 or TRBV6-3; the D gene is possibly TRBD2 (6 bases). This CDR3 contains 14 residues. The germline V gene has CDR1 MNHEY and CDR2 SVGEGT. Deletions cut 2 bases from V and 6 bases from J, with 14 bases between. This chain's CDR3 is CASSYPGGRVEQYF. The CDR3 DNA reads TGTGCCAGCAGTTACCCCGGGGGTCGAGTCGAGCAGTACTTC.

This sequence joins TRBV10-3 and TRBJ2-7; TRBD1 matches at 7 bases. The V and J ends lost 4 bases and 0 bases, in that order; junction bases with no gene match: 6. Germline assignment: CDR1 ENHRY and CDR2 SYGVKD. The CDR3 is 15 residues long. The CDR3 sequence: CAISAPGQSSYEQYF. CDR3 nucleotide sequence: TGTGCCATCAGTGCTCCGGGACAGAGCTCCTACGAGCAGTACTTC.

The chain uses TRBV2 and TRBJ1-6; 11 bases are a match to TRBD1. Unmatched junction bases numbered 12, after V lost 9 bases and J lost 5 bases. The CDR3 consists of 17 residues. CDR1 and CDR2 from the germline V gene are SNHLY and FYNNEI. In DNA form, the CDR3 reads TGTGCCAGTCGTAATTGGGGACAGGGGGATGATAATTCACCCCTCCACTTT. Amino acid sequence: CASRNWGQGDDNSPLHF. The full variable domain, in which reference TRBV2 and TRBJ1-6 provide the parts outside the CDR3, is EPEVTQTPSHQVTQMGQEVILRCVPISNHLYFYWYRQILGQKVEFLVSFYNNEISEKSEIFDDQFSVERPDGSNFTLKIRSTKLEDSAMYFCASRNWGQGDDNSPLHFGNGTRLTVT.